What follows are 10 T cell receptor beta chains derived from one specimen sequenced in a study of blood T cells in healthy people across ages. The second PCR ran about 6 to 12 cycles with a sample-barcoded 5' primer and J-beta primers. TCRdb redid the calling of the 5' RACE reads with MiXCR, one entry per CDR3 protein. Here the sample spans around 620,000 distinct CDR3 sequences, roughly 28% being singletons. Sequencing input: blood. These receptors came from a woman in her 70s in good health.

The chain couples TRBV5-1 to TRBJ2-3; D unresolved. CDR1 and CDR2 from the germline V gene are SGHRS and YFSETQ. Trimming removed 2 bases at V and 9 bases at J, with 10 bases between. The CDR3 is 12 amino acids. In DNA, the CDR3 is TGCGCCAGCAGCTTTTACAGTGACACGCAGTATTTT. Its translation is CASSFYSDTQYF.

The genes are TRBV7-8 and TRBJ2-5; D is possibly TRBD1 or TRBD2 (5 bases each). V lost 8 bases and J lost 2, with 18 bases in between. The germline V gene has CDR1 SGHVS and CDR2 FQNEAQ. The CDR3 covers 15 residues. The CDR3 DNA reads TGTGCCAGCGAGGTGCGGCCGGGGCTGCAAGAGACCCAGTACTTC. Residues: CASEVRPGLQETQYF.

This clonotype has just a few counts. The chain has TRBV15 and TRBJ1-2; tentative D call: TRBD1 (5 bases). This CDR3 is built from 16 residues. The ends were cut back, 1 base at V and 6 bases at J, with 18 bases in the middle. Germline CDR1 reads LNHNV; CDR2 reads YYDKDF (reference sequence). The CDR3 DNA reads TGTGCCACCAGCAGAGTCGAGGGGATAAGAGAGGATGGCTACACCTTC. This sequence encodes CATSRVEGIREDGYTF.

There are a few counts of this clonotype. The chain has TRBV7-8 and TRBJ2-1; D gene unclear. TRBJ2-7 matches the DNA end more closely, so the J call is doubtful. The CDR3 spans 14 residues. CDR1 and CDR2 (germline): SGHVS, FQNEAQ. The CDR3 spells CASSPATNSYEQYF. The CDR3 nucleotides are TGTGCCAGCAGCCCAGCGACGAACAGTTACGAGCAGTACTTC.

This clonotype was seen a few times. Sequence at one end of the junction differs from germline and may be a read error. The genes are TRBV2 and TRBJ1-3, with D possibly TRBD1 on 5 matching bases. Per germline, CDR1 SNHLY and CDR2 FYNNEI. The CDR3 has 14 amino acids. The CDR3 is CASSPAGTGNTMYF. CDR3 nucleotides: TGTGCCAGCAGCCCCGCAGGGACTGGAAACACCATGTATTTT.

This clonotype was picked up a small number of times. This sequence joins TRBV5-5 and TRBJ1-1; 8 bases align to TRBD1. CDR3 length: 15 residues. Losses at the gene ends were 3 bases for V and 3 bases for J; bases not matched to a gene: 7. The germline V gene encodes CDR1 SGHKS and CDR2 YYEKEE (reference sequence). CDR3 DNA sequence: TGTGCCAGCAGCTCCCAACAGGGGGTGGACACTGAAGCTTTCTTT. It translates to CASSSQQGVDTEAFF.

The chain carries TRBV13 and TRBJ2-2, with 12 bases matching TRBD2. Trimming took 4 bases from V and 0 from J; bases not matched to a gene: 3. CDR1 and CDR2 from the germline V gene are PRHDT and FYEKMQ (reference sequence). This CDR3 is built from 17 residues. The CDR3: CASSYRLAGANTGELFF. The CDR3 DNA reads as TGTGCCAGCAGCTATAGACTAGCGGGGGCGAACACCGGGGAGCTGTTTTTT.

The table lists this clonotype with many counts. This chain links TRBV7-2 with TRBJ2-2; D is tentatively TRBD1 or TRBD2 (5 bases each). V lost 8 bases, J lost 5 bases, and 18 bases lay in between. Germline V lookup: CDR1 SGHTA, CDR2 FQGNSA. The CDR3 loop spans 15 amino acids. The CDR3, as DNA: TGTGCCAGCCGGGGCAACAGGATCCAAACCGGGGAGCTGTTTTTT. This gives the protein CASRGNRIQTGELFF. The full variable domain, with the rest looked up from reference TRBV7-2 and TRBJ2-2, is GAGVSQSPSNKVTEKGKDVELRCDPISGHTALYWYRQSLGQGLEFLIYFQGNSAPDKSGLPSDRFSAERTGGSVSTLTIQRTQQEDSAVYLCASRGNRIQTGELFFGEGSRLTVL.

This clonotype has only a few counts. This chain joins TRBV27 and TRBJ2-5; no clear D. Per germline, CDR1 MNHEY and CDR2 SMNVEV (reference sequence). The V gene lost 0 bases and the J gene lost 2 bases, with 4 bases spanning the gap. The CDR3 length is 13 residues. CDR3 in DNA: TGTGCCAGCAGTTTATCTACACAAGAGACCCAGTACTTC. This gives the protein CASSLSTQETQYF.

There are a few counts of this clonotype. In this CDR3 the conserved last residue, phenylalanine or tryptophan, is missing, so a read error is likely. J is TRBJ2-5 and V is TRBV5-1, with D hard to call. The ends were cut back, 3 bases at V and 0 bases at J, with 9 bases in the middle. This CDR3 region has 14 residues. The V gene's germline CDR1 is SGHRS and CDR2 YFSETQ. The CDR3 nucleotides are TGCGCCAGCAGCTCCTTGGGGTACCAAGAGACCCAGTACCTC. Translation: CASSSLGYQETQYL.